Below are 12 T cell receptor beta chains sequenced from a single sample in a study of regulatory T cells in long-lasting Graves disease. Building of the TCR beta libraries involved iRepertoire HTBI primers and Arm-PCR of CDR3 regions. TCRdb processed the multiplex PCR reads anew with MiXCR; each CDR3 protein has one entry. The table lists fewer than 400,000 distinct CDR3 sequences, approximately 20% of them singletons. Time point denoted: newly diagnosed GD, antithyroid drugs for less than 3 months. Extracted PBMC RNA gave rise to the TCR library. The specimen comprised peripheral blood mononuclear cells (PBMCs), sampled at new diagnosis, from a patient treated with antithyroid drugs. The receptors were sampled from a female donor with Graves disease.

This clonotype was counted at least ten times. The chain joins TRBV12-3 or TRBV12-4 to TRBJ2-7; no clear D. This CDR3 region has 15 residues. V lost 2 bases, J lost 2 bases, and 13 bases lay in between. As DNA, the CDR3 is TGTGCCAGCAGTTTAAGGAGACTGGGGACCTACGAGCAGTACTTC. Translated: CASSLRRLGTYEQYF.

This clonotype occurred a few times. This chain joins TRBV29-1 and TRBJ2-3; D remains unclear. CDR1 SQVTM and CDR2 ANQGSEA come from the germline V gene. Trimming took off 1 base at V and 1 base at J, with 15 bases between the two ends. The CDR3 runs to 16 residues. The CDR3 sequence: CSVEVADARGTDTQYF. The DNA of the CDR3 is TGCAGCGTTGAAGTGGCTGATGCCCGGGGCACAGATACGCAGTATTTT.

This clonotype was observed many times. This rearrangement joins TRBV5-6 to TRBJ1-2; D is undetermined. This CDR3 contains 16 residues. Per the germline V gene, CDR1 is SGHDT and CDR2 is YYEEEE. Trimming stripped 5 bases from V and 0 bases from J, with 17 bases between. CDR3 DNA: TGTGCCAGCAGTTCTAACCTTTTATTAGCTAACTATGGCTACACCTTC. Encoded protein: CASSSNLLLANYGYTF.

The chain combines TRBV5-1 with TRBJ2-2; D unclear. Germline V gives CDR1 SGHRS, CDR2 YFSETQ. This CDR3 region has 13 residues. With 3 bases removed from V and 2 bases from J, the gap between germline ends came to 5 bases. The CDR3 DNA follows: TGCGCCAGCAGCTCTAAAAACACCGGGGAGCTGTTTTTT. This sequence encodes CASSSKNTGELFF.

This clonotype came up many times. The rearrangement links TRBV6-2 or TRBV6-3 to TRBJ1-5, with 8 bases matching TRBD1. The length of the CDR3 is 15 residues. Germline V lookup: CDR1 MNHEY, CDR2 SVGEGT. Germline trimming cut 7 bases from V and 3 bases from J; bases unmatched to any gene: 8. CDR3 nucleotides: TGTGCCAGCATTTCGAGACAGGGGAACAATCAGCCCCAGCATTTT. Encoded protein: CASISRQGNNQPQHF.

Many counts were recorded for this clonotype. CDR3 loop: CASSLVQGISYNSPLHF. The CDR3 bases are TGTGCCAGCAGCTTAGTACAGGGGATATCCTATAATTCACCCCTCCACTTT. This chain joins TRBV7-8 and TRBJ1-6, with 7 bases fitting TRBD1. Germline CDR1 SGHVS, CDR2 FQNEAQ. The ends lost 1 base at V and 1 base at J; junction bases unmatched: 4. This CDR3 comprises 17 residues.

This clonotype was recorded at least ten times. Here the CDR3 reads CASSQDQLDQETQYF. The DNA of the CDR3 is TGCGCCAGCAGCCAAGATCAACTAGACCAAGAGACCCAGTACTTC. The chain combines TRBV4-1 with TRBJ2-5, with D possibly being TRBD2 (5 bases). CDR3 size: 15 residues. Germline-derived CDR1 and CDR2 are MGHRA and YSYEKL. The V end lost 0 bases, the J end lost 0 bases, and 8 bases lay between the germline ends.

V gene TRBV2 combines with J gene TRBJ1-1; D is perhaps TRBD1 (5 bases). The V gene lost 6 bases and the J gene lost 0 bases, with 14 bases spanning the gap. This CDR3 contains 15 residues. From germline, CDR1 is SNHLY and CDR2 FYNNEI. In nucleotides, the CDR3 is TGTGCCAGCAGGGAAAGACAGATCATGAACACTGAAGCTTTCTTT. Its translation: CASRERQIMNTEAFF. The full variable domain, rest sourced from reference TRBV2 and TRBJ1-1, is EPEVTQTPSHQVTQMGQEVILRCVPISNHLYFYWYRQILGQKVEFLVSFYNNEISEKSEIFDDQFSVERPDGSNFTLKIRSTKLEDSAMYFCASRERQIMNTEAFFGQGTRLTVV.

This clonotype showed up many times. The chain employs TRBV28 and TRBJ2-5; 8 nucleotides line up with TRBD1. Germline CDR1 and CDR2: MDHEN and SYDVKM. Germline trimming cut 1 base from V and 0 bases from J; bases unmatched to any gene: 10. The CDR3 sequence is 18 residues long. For the CDR3, the DNA is TGTGCCAGCAGTTTATTCGGGCGGACAGGGCAGTACCAAGAGACCCAGTACTTC. Protein product: CASSLFGRTGQYQETQYF.

This clonotype was picked up many times. The V and J genes are TRBV18 and TRBJ1-1, with D unresolved. Deletions cut 5 bases from V and 0 bases from J, with 19 bases between. The germline V gene has CDR1 KGHSH and CDR2 LQKENI. This CDR3 has 17 amino acids. CDR3 in DNA: TGTGCCAGCTCAAGCCTCGCCGCGGGCGGCCTGAACACTGAAGCTTTCTTT. The encoded protein is CASSSLAAGGLNTEAFF.

This clonotype was seen at least ten times. The V and J genes are TRBV28 and TRBJ2-7; 9 positions match TRBD2. The junction had 10 bases not matched to a gene; V was cut back by 9 bases and J by 7 bases. Germline-derived CDR1 and CDR2 are MDHEN and SYDVKM. This CDR3 is 13 amino acids long. CDR3 coding DNA: TGTGCCAGTAAATTAGCGGGGGCGGGAGAGCAGTACTTC. This sequence encodes CASKLAGAGEQYF. Full variable domain (outside the CDR3, taken from reference TRBV28 and TRBJ2-7): DVKVTQSSRYLVKRTGEKVFLECVQDMDHENMFWYRQDPGLGLRLIYFSYDVKMKEKGDIPEGYSVSREKKERFSLILESASTNQTSMYLCASKLAGAGEQYFGPGTRLTVT.

This clonotype was counted at least ten times. V gene TRBV19 combines with J gene TRBJ1-1; weak D call: TRBD1 (5 bases). Germline V gives CDR1 LNHDA, CDR2 SQIVND (reference sequence). V dropped 3 bases and J dropped 6 bases, with 5 bases sitting between them. The CDR3 covers 11 residues. CDR3 region: CASSMGAEAFF. The CDR3 coding sequence is TGTGCCAGTAGTATGGGGGCTGAAGCTTTCTTT. Full variable domain (missing parts from reference TRBV19 and TRBJ1-1): DGGITQSPKYLFRKEGQNVTLSCEQNLNHDAMYWYRQDPGQGLRLIYYSQIVNDFQKGDIAEGYSVSREKKESFPLTVTSAQKNPTAFYLCASSMGAEAFFGQGTRLTVV.